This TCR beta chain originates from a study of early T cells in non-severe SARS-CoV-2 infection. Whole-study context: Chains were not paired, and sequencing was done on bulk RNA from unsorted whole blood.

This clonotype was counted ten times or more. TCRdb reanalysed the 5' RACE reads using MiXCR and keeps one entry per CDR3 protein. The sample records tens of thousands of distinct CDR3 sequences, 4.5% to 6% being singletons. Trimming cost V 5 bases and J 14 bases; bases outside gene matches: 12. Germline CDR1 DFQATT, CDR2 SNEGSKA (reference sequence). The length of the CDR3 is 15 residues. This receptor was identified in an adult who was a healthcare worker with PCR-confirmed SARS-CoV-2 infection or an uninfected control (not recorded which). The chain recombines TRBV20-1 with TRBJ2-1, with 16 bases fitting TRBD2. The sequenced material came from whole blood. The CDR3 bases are TGCAGTGCTGGGACTAGCGGGGGGGCCCACGCCCTGGAGTTCTTC. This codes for CSAGTSGGAHALEFF.